This entry concerns a single T cell receptor (beta chain). CDR1 is SGDLS, CDR2 YYNGEE, per germline. The length of the CDR3 is 14 residues. Trimming at V came to 7 bases and at J to 6 bases, leaving 5 bases not matched to a gene. This record comes from a study of blood T cell repertoires in COVID-19. Per the original data handling: By means of reference gene primer amplification, nucleated cell counts were estimated. Only in-frame clones appear in the TCRdb table, and some are missing; sequencing was by immunoSEQ multiplex PCR. D and trimming come from the DNA, and the V and J calls and clone size come from that table. The sample lists about 410,000 clones; roughly 88% were seen once.

The TCR sequence derives from a woman aged 30 to 39 with active or convalescent COVID-19. Source material: peripheral blood. The J gene is TRBJ2-7, the V gene TRBV9; 15 positions match TRBD2. The CDR3 sequence: CASGEGLAGGEQYF. The CDR3 nucleotides are TGTGCCAGCGGCGAGGGACTAGCGGGAGGCGAGCAGTACTTC.